This T cell receptor beta chain emerged from a study of blood T cell repertoires in COVID-19 (dated by TCRdb to 2018 to 2020). As for the study more broadly: Samples covering the acute and convalescent phases of COVID-19 were provided by collaborators in the United States, Italy and Spain. The material from the prospective study consisted of cDNA or gDNA derived from T cells, B-cell-depleted T cells, or PBMCs. The dataset comprised deeply sampled blood TCRbeta repertoires from subjects exposed to, actively infected with, or recovered from COVID-19. The repertoires were made available in a free public database intended to serve as a resource for research on the immune response to SARS-CoV-2. Samples came from the ongoing ImmuneRACE study (first 160 participants) plus 1,254 subjects from 6 global collaborators. Nearly every sample came with metadata listing a de-identified subject ID, COVID-19 status, age in years and sex. Where available, HLA class I and class II types were taken from metadata supplied by the sample provider and were not determined by assay-based typing. Points the paper makes about the study in general: Clinical and demographic metadata were provided uncurated, with the amount varying by source and participant.

Taken from cysteine to phenylalanine, the CDR3 has 14 residues. Of all the DNA, just the CDR3 is kept, 42 bases in frame from base 1. Trimming takes 3 bases off V and 2 bases off J; junction bases not matched to a gene: 4. In the germline V gene, CDR1 corresponds to SGDLS and CDR2 to YYNGEE. TCRbeta CDR3 regions were amplified from genomic DNA by means of the immunoSEQ Assay, a bias-controlled multiplex PCR. Regarding the original processing steps: The number of nucleated cells in each sample was estimated from the amplification of reference gene primers within the assay. To quantify the absolute abundance of each unique TCRbeta CDR3 rearrangement, sequence reads were collapsed and filtered. For each sample, productive Simpson clonality was calculated as the square root of Simpson's diversity index over productive rearrangements. TCRdb holds this immuneACCESS table with in-frame rearrangements only. Some clones are missing; in checked studies, unresolved V genes explain under half, and the rest has no known cause. That table supplies the V and J calls and clone size; D and trimming were determined from the DNA. The sample data list 70,000 to 95,000 clones, and about 89% of these were observed just once. Approximately 15% of the sample is taken by the ten largest.

This clone was observed once. Its antigen target is currently unknown. The sample holds no much larger clone one base away, and base qualities are not on file. The collaborating institutions used their own protocols to collect whole blood in K2EDTA tubes. For TCRbeta analysis, collaborators shipped samples in one of three forms: frozen whole blood, isolated PBMCs, or DNA extracted from either of those sample types. The chain links TRBV9 with TRBJ1-2; the central 7 bases match TRBD1. The sequencing input was peripheral blood. This clonotype was sampled from an older man with active or convalescent COVID-19. The nucleotide sequence is TGTGCCAGCAGCGCGACAGGGTTCAACTATGGCTACACCTTC. It specifies CASSATGFNYGYTF.